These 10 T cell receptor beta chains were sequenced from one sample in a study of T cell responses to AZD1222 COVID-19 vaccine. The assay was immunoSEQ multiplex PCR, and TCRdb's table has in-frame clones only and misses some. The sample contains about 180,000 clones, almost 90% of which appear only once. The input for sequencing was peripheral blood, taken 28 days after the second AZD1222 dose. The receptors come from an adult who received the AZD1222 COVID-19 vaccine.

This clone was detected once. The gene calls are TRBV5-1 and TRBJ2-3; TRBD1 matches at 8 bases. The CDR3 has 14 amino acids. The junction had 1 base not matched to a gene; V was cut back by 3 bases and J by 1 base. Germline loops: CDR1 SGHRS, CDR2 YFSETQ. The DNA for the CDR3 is TGCGCCAGCAGCTCAGGGGGCGGCACAGATACGCAGTATTTT. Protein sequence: CASSSGGGTDTQYF.

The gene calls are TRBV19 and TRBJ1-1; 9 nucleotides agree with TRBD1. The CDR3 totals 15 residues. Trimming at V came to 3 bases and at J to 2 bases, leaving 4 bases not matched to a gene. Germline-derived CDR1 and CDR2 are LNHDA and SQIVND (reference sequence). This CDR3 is CASSIQTGGNTEAFF. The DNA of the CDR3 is TGTGCCAGTAGTATCCAGACAGGGGGAAACACTGAAGCTTTCTTT. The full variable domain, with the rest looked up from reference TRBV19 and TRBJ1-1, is DGGITQSPKYLFRKEGQNVTLSCEQNLNHDAMYWYRQDPGQGLRLIYYSQIVNDFQKGDIAEGYSVSREKKESFPLTVTSAQKNPTAFYLCASSIQTGGNTEAFFGQGTRLTVV.

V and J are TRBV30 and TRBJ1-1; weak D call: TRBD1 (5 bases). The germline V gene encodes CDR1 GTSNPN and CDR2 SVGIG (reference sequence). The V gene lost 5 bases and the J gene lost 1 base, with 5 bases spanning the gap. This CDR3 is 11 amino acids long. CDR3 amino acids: CAWGQNTEAFF. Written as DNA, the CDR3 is TGTGCCTGGGGACAGAACACTGAAGCTTTCTTT. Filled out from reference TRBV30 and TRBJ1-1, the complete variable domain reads SQTIHQWPATLVQPVGSPLSLECTVEGTSNPNLYWYRQAAGRGLQLLFYSVGIGQISSEVPQNLSASRPQDRQFILSSKKLLLSDSGFYLCAWGQNTEAFFGQGTRLTVV.

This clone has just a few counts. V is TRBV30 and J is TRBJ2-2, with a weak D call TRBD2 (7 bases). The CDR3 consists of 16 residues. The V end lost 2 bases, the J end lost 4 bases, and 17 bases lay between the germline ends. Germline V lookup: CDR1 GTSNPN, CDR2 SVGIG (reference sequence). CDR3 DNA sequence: TGTGCCTGGAGTTCTCCGGGTAGGGGGGGCACCGGGGAGCTGTTTTTT. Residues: CAWSSPGRGGTGELFF.

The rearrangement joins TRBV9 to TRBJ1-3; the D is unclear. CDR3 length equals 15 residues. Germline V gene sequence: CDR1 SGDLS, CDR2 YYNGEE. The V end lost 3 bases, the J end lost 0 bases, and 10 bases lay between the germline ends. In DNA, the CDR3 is TGTGCCAGCAGCGCCGGATCCGACTCTGGAAACACCATATATTTT. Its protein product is CASSAGSDSGNTIYF.

CDR3 residues: CASSIVQVGGTQYF. DNA of the CDR3: TGTGCCAGTAGTATAGTCCAGGTCGGCGGGACCCAGTACTTC. The genes are TRBV19 and TRBJ2-5; no firm D call. The CDR3 loop spans 14 amino acids. Germline CDR1 LNHDA, CDR2 SQIVND (reference sequence). With 1 base removed from V and 7 bases from J, the gap between germline ends came to 13 bases.

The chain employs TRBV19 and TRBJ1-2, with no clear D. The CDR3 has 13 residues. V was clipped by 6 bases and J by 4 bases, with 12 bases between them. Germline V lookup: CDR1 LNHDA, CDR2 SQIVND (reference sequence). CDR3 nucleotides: TGTGCCAGTAGGGCAGACACCCCCTATGGCTACACCTTC. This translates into CASRADTPYGYTF.

CDR3 sequence: CASSYLSPSGEQYF. The CDR3 DNA reads as TGTGCCAGCAGTTACCTCTCCCCATCCGGCGAGCAGTACTTC. This chain joins TRBV6-2 or TRBV6-3 and TRBJ2-7; D is uncertain. Germline CDR1 MNHEY, CDR2 SVGEGT. This CDR3 has 14 amino acids. V lost 2 bases, J lost 6 bases, and 14 bases lay in between.

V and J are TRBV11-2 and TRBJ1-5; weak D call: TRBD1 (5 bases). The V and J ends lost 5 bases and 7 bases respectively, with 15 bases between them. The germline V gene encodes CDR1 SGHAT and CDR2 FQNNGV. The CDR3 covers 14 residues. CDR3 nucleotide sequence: TGTGCCAGCAGCCCCCACGGGGGAGGACAGCCCCAGCATTTT. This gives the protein CASSPHGGGQPQHF.

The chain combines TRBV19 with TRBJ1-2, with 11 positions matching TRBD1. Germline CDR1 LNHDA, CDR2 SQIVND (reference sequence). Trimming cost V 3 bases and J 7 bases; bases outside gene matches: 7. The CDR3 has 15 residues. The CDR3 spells CASSIDGQGAGGYTF. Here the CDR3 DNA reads TGTGCCAGTAGTATTGACGGACAGGGGGCGGGTGGCTACACCTTC.